This T cell receptor beta chain is drawn from a study of T cells in Graves' hyperthyroidism and ophthalmopathy. Authors of the study amplified TCR beta CDR3 regions from RNA transcripts. Carried out on the TCR CDR3, a first-round RT-PCR used the HTBI primer set. TCRdb passed the multiplex PCR reads through MiXCR, listing each CDR3 protein once. The sample comprises some 460,000 distinct CDR3 sequences, 15% to 18% of which are singletons, and approximately 7.5% rests with the top ten. At least ten counts were recorded for this clonotype. The V and J ends lost 2 bases and 5 bases respectively, with 12 bases between them. The CDR3 has 14 amino acids. Germline CDR1 MNHNY, CDR2 SVGAGI (reference sequence).

Sequenced: blood. This chain connects TRBV6-6 to TRBJ1-2; maybe TRBD1 (5 bases). The source of this sequence is a woman between 18 and 29 years old with Graves' hyperthyroidism. CDR3: CASSYTDSFYGYTF. In DNA, the CDR3 is TGTGCCAGCAGTTACACCGACAGTTTTTATGGCTACACCTTC.